This TCR beta chain was captured by sequencing in a study of T cell repertoires in cytomegalovirus infection. On the study more broadly: From public TCR beta signatures came an indication of both CMV infection and matching HLA type.

This clonotype was counted only a few times. The antigen is unknown. TCRdb reprocessed the reads via MiXCR and lists one record per CDR3 protein. The table lists just over 300,000 distinct CDR3 sequences, roughly 16% of them singletons. Study outcomes and limitations: HLA-C-restricted, CMV-specific TCR beta clonotypes were dominant ex vivo.

The receptor was derived from a human donor in good health (CMV status not recorded). Some clones in this sample may be carry-over from other donors' samples. The sequenced sample consisted of PBMCs.

CDR3 sequence (DNA): TGTGCCAGCAGCTTATTCAGCAGGAATCAGCCCCAGCATTTT. Protein sequence: CASSLFSRNQPQHF. The rearrangement links TRBV5-4 to TRBJ1-5; D not certain. The CDR3 runs to 14 residues. The V end was cut by 2 bases, the J end by 4 bases, with 10 bases between. CDR1 SGHNT and CDR2 YYREEE come from the germline V gene (reference sequence).